The 28 T cell receptor beta chains below were found in one sample sequenced in a study of cytomegalovirus exposure and HLA in healthy donors. Primers included in the PCR were 60 Vbeta and 13 Jbeta primers. Profiled with immunoSEQ multiplex PCR; TCRdb holds only in-frame clones, not every one. The sample gives about 120,000 clones, about 9.4% of which show up once; around 6.1% is in the top ten. The sample taken for sequencing was PBMCs. The receptors derive from a woman in her thirties or forties in good health and CMV-seropositive.

This chain joins TRBV9 and TRBJ2-2; possible D gene TRBD2, 6 bases. Germline values: CDR1 SGDLS, CDR2 YYNGEE. V was cut by 2 bases and J by 5 bases, with 10 bases left in between. The CDR3 length is 14 residues. The CDR3: CASSVGGETGELFF. The CDR3 DNA reads as TGTGCCAGCAGCGTGGGGGGTGAAACCGGGGAGCTGTTTTTT.

The chain recombines TRBV19 with TRBJ2-5, with D unresolved. The CDR3 has 14 residues. V shed 7 bases and J shed 5 bases, with 17 bases lying between them. CDR1 LNHDA and CDR2 SQIVND come from the germline V gene (reference sequence). CDR3 region: CASTPTSNGETQYF. CDR3 in DNA: TGTGCCAGTACTCCGACCTCCAACGGGGAGACCCAGTACTTC. Full variable domain (outside the CDR3, taken from reference TRBV19 and TRBJ2-5): DGGITQSPKYLFRKEGQNVTLSCEQNLNHDAMYWYRQDPGQGLRLIYYSQIVNDFQKGDIAEGYSVSREKKESFPLTVTSAQKNPTAFYLCASTPTSNGETQYFGPGTRLLVL.

This clone was counted between two and nine times. The rearrangement joins TRBV5-4 to TRBJ1-6, with TRBD1 matching 8 bases. The junction had 1 base not matched to a gene; V was cut back by 1 base and J by 7 bases. In germline, CDR1 is SGHNT, CDR2 YYREEE (reference sequence). This CDR3 is 14 amino acids long. The CDR3 spells CASSLNRGNSPLHF. DNA of the CDR3: TGTGCCAGCAGCTTGAACAGGGGGAATTCACCCCTCCACTTT.

The chain uses TRBV7-6 and TRBJ2-5; D might be TRBD1 (5 bases). The end of the DNA fits TRBJ2-7 better, so the J call may be wrong. The CDR3 is 15 residues long. Germline CDR1 is SGHVS and CDR2 is FNYEAQ. For the CDR3, the DNA is TGTGCCAGCAGCTTAGCTCAGGGCCTCTCCTACGAGCAGTACTTC. This sequence encodes CASSLAQGLSYEQYF.

V gene TRBV25-1 combines with J gene TRBJ1-2, with TRBD1 matching 7 bases. CDR1 MGHDK and CDR2 SYGVNS come from the germline V gene. The CDR3 runs to 17 residues. J was trimmed by 3 bases and V by 4 bases; bases with no gene match: 14. This CDR3 is CASSGNWEYRGDYGYTF. The CDR3, as DNA: TGTGCCAGCAGTGGAAATTGGGAGTACAGGGGAGACTATGGCTACACCTTC.

Only a few counts were recorded for this clone. This chain links TRBV29-1 with TRBJ2-5; D remains unclear. The CDR3 has 15 residues. Germline V lookup: CDR1 SQVTM, CDR2 ANQGSEA. V lost 3 bases and J 5 bases, leaving 19 bases between the germline ends. CDR3 sequence (DNA): TGCAGCGTTGATAGTCACCTACGCCCCGGGGAGACCCAGTACTTC. Translated: CSVDSHLRPGETQYF. The whole variable domain, remainder taken from reference TRBV29-1 and TRBJ2-5, is SAVISQKPSRDICQRGTSLTIQCQVDSQVTMMFWYRQQPGQSLTLIATANQGSEATYESGFVIDKFPISRPNLTFSTLTVSNMSPEDSSIYLCSVDSHLRPGETQYFGPGTRLLVL.

The J gene is TRBJ2-3, the V gene TRBV11-3, with D perhaps TRBD2 (5 bases). V was trimmed by 5 bases and J by 6 bases, leaving 12 bases between them. The CDR3 is 13 amino acids. Germline V gene sequence: CDR1 SGHNT, CDR2 YENEEA. The CDR3 here is CASSRGSPDTQYF. Written as DNA, the CDR3 is TGTGCCAGCAGCCGGGGAAGCCCCGATACGCAGTATTTT.

The table lists this clone with a few counts. J is TRBJ1-6 and V is TRBV5-4; perhaps TRBD1 as D (5 bases). The CDR3 length is 18 residues. V was shortened by 4 bases and J by 3 bases, with 20 bases between the two germline ends. The germline V gene encodes CDR1 SGHNT and CDR2 YYREEE (reference sequence). CDR3 nucleotides: TGTGCCAGCAGCCCCGATCCAGGGTTTGCCCTCTATAATTCACCCCTCCACTTT. Its translation: CASSPDPGFALYNSPLHF.

The genes are TRBV6-6 and TRBJ2-3; 7 nucleotides match TRBD2. CDR3 length equals 15 residues. V gave up 0 bases and J gave up 2 bases; unmatched junction bases: 2. CDR1 is MNHNY and CDR2 is SVGAGI in the germline V gene (reference sequence). CDR3 region: CASSYSGGNTDTQYF. The CDR3 region has the DNA TGTGCCAGCAGTTACTCGGGGGGGAACACAGATACGCAGTATTTT.

This clone was counted a few times. CDR3 sequence reads: CASSRAGNSETQYF. As DNA, the CDR3 is TGTGCCAGCAGCAGAGCAGGGAATTCAGAGACCCAGTACTTC. V and J are TRBV11-3 and TRBJ2-5; TRBD1 might be the D (5 bases). Trimming removed 5 bases from V and 4 bases from J, with 14 bases in between. The CDR3 is 14 residues long. Germline V gene data show CDR1 as SGHNT and CDR2 as YENEEA.

This sequence joins TRBV2 and TRBJ1-6; unclear D gene. V lost 4 bases to trimming and J lost 6 bases, with 7 bases between them. This CDR3 region has 13 residues. Germline lookup yields CDR1 SNHLY and CDR2 FYNNEI. The DNA for the CDR3 is TGTGCCAGCAGTGGACCGGGTAATTCACCCCTCCACTTT. Residues: CASSGPGNSPLHF.

A few counts support this clone. J is TRBJ2-7 and V is TRBV5-4; 10 bases are a match to TRBD1. Germline V lookup: CDR1 SGHNT, CDR2 YYREEE (reference sequence). V lost 4 bases to trimming and J lost 3 bases; unmatched junction nucleotides: 4. The CDR3 contains 14 residues. Written as DNA, the CDR3 is TGTGCCAGCAGCCCGGGACAGGGGAACTACGAGCAGTACTTC. This encodes CASSPGQGNYEQYF.

This clone was observed a handful of times. The V gene is TRBV2, the J gene TRBJ2-7; 9 bases fit TRBD2. The CDR3 has 14 amino acids. Trimming at V came to 4 bases and at J to 7 bases, leaving 8 bases not matched to a gene. Germline CDR1 SNHLY, CDR2 FYNNEI. In DNA, the CDR3 is TGTGCCAGCAGTGCTAGCGGGGCGCCCCGGGAGCAGTACTTC. It is translated as CASSASGAPREQYF.

The table lists this clone with a few counts. The chain employs TRBV5-6 and TRBJ1-6, with 8 bases fitting TRBD1. V lost 6 bases, J lost 6 bases, and 5 bases stayed unmatched. Germline lookup yields CDR1 SGHDT and CDR2 YYEEEE. The CDR3 extends over 14 amino acids. The CDR3 sequence is CASTQGVVNSPLHF. CDR3 sequence (DNA): TGTGCCAGCACACAGGGGGTTGTTAATTCACCCCTCCACTTT.

This clone came up a few times. V gene TRBV9 combines with J gene TRBJ1-2, with D maybe TRBD1 (6 bases). V was clipped by 3 bases and J by 0 bases, with 15 bases between them. Germline loops: CDR1 SGDLS, CDR2 YYNGEE. The CDR3 is made up of 16 amino acids. CDR3 protein: CASSARDTTTNYGYTF. DNA of the CDR3: TGTGCCAGCAGCGCCCGGGACACCACTACTAACTATGGCTACACCTTC.

The sample holds a few counts of this clone. V and J are TRBV4-1 and TRBJ2-1; D is ambiguous. The CDR3 is 12 residues long. CDR1 and CDR2 from the germline V gene are MGHRA and YSYEKL. V dropped 10 bases and J dropped 7 bases, with 14 bases sitting between them. The CDR3 protein is CANPITGNEQFF. As DNA, the CDR3 is TGCGCCAACCCAATTACGGGTAATGAGCAGTTCTTC.

V usage is TRBV9 and J usage is TRBJ2-2, with 7 nucleotides matching TRBD1. The V gene end was trimmed by 3 bases and the J gene end by 5 bases; junction bases not matched to a gene: 4. The germline V gene has CDR1 SGDLS and CDR2 YYNGEE. The CDR3 consists of 14 residues. CDR3 nucleotide sequence: TGTGCCAGCAGCGGGGGACAGCAAACCGGGGAGCTGTTTTTT. It yields the protein CASSGGQQTGELFF.

The chain uses TRBV5-4 and TRBJ2-3, with 11 bases lining up with TRBD2. Germline V CDR1 and CDR2: SGHNT, YYREEE (reference sequence). Trimming removed 1 base from V and 0 bases from J; junction bases left unmatched: 7. This CDR3 comprises 18 residues. Here the CDR3 reads CASSLPLAGGESTDTQYF. The CDR3 region has the DNA TGTGCCAGCAGCTTGCCCCTAGCGGGGGGAGAAAGCACAGATACGCAGTATTTT.

This clone was found a few times. The V and J genes are TRBV5-1 and TRBJ2-3; 8 bases align to TRBD1. The CDR3 is 15 residues long. Germline trimming cut 2 bases from V and 1 base from J; bases unmatched to any gene: 3. In germline, CDR1 is SGHRS, CDR2 YFSETQ. The CDR3 DNA follows: TGCGCCAGCAGCTTCCTGACAGGGGGCACAGATACGCAGTATTTT. Translating gives CASSFLTGGTDTQYF.

V is TRBV15 and J is TRBJ1-5, with D uncertain. V dropped 3 bases and J dropped 4 bases, with 13 bases sitting between them. CDR1 and CDR2 (germline): LNHNV, YYDKDF (reference sequence). The CDR3 loop spans 15 amino acids. In DNA form, the CDR3 reads TGTGCCACCAGCAGGGACCGTAGGAGGAATCAGCCCCAGCATTTT. It encodes CATSRDRRRNQPQHF.

The gene calls are TRBV7-9 and TRBJ2-1, with D perhaps TRBD2 (6 bases). V lost 6 bases, J lost 4 bases, and 19 bases lay in between. Germline loops: CDR1 SEHNR, CDR2 FQNEAQ (reference sequence). The CDR3 covers 16 residues. The CDR3, as DNA: TGTGCCAGCAGAGCCTCCGGCGGGACGGATTACAATGAGCAGTTCTTC. This gives the protein CASRASGGTDYNEQFF.

The chain has TRBV19 and TRBJ2-5, with TRBD2 matching over 8 bases. The CDR3 has 15 residues. The germline gives CDR1 LNHDA, CDR2 SQIVND (reference sequence). V trimming: 3 bases; J trimming: 5 bases; junction bases outside the gene matches: 8. In DNA, the CDR3 is TGTGCCAGTAGTATTCGGGGGGGTCAGGAGGAGACCCAGTACTTC. Encoded protein: CASSIRGGQEETQYF. The entire variable domain, with the rest obtained from reference TRBV19 and TRBJ2-5, is as follows: DGGITQSPKYLFRKEGQNVTLSCEQNLNHDAMYWYRQDPGQGLRLIYYSQIVNDFQKGDIAEGYSVSREKKESFPLTVTSAQKNPTAFYLCASSIRGGQEETQYFGPGTRLLVL.

This clone showed up just a few times. The V and J genes are TRBV29-1 and TRBJ2-7; 10 bases match TRBD1. CDR1 is SQVTM, CDR2 ANQGSEA, per germline. This CDR3 contains 16 residues. Trimming cost V 0 bases and J 4 bases; bases outside gene matches: 9. The CDR3 DNA is TGCAGCGTTGAAGATGCGGGACAGGGGAGGTTATACGAGCAGTACTTC. Its protein is CSVEDAGQGRLYEQYF.

The chain carries TRBV14 and TRBJ2-1; D may be TRBD1 (5 bases). The CDR3 is 15 amino acids. The germline V gene encodes CDR1 SGHDN and CDR2 FVKESK. Trimming took off 4 bases at V and 4 bases at J, with 14 bases between the two ends. CDR3 amino acids: CASSPVGQPYNEQFF. Written as DNA, the CDR3 is TGTGCCAGCAGCCCCGTTGGACAACCTTACAATGAGCAGTTCTTC.

The J gene is TRBJ2-3, the V gene TRBV18; TRBD2 matches 8 bases. Germline trimming cut 3 bases from V and 5 bases from J; bases unmatched to any gene: 7. The CDR3 contains 15 residues. Germline CDR1 reads KGHSH; CDR2 reads LQKENI. The CDR3 loop reads CASSPLRGVGDTQYF. The CDR3 region has the DNA TGTGCCAGCTCACCCCTGCGGGGGGTTGGAGATACGCAGTATTTT.

This clone occurred a few times. The J gene is TRBJ2-3, the V gene TRBV6-5, with D possibly TRBD2 on 7 matching bases. Germline CDR1 is MNHEY and CDR2 is SVGAGI. This CDR3 is 16 amino acids long. The germline V and J ends were trimmed by 0 bases and 6 bases, with 16 bases remaining between them. The CDR3, as DNA: TGTGCCAGCAGTTACTCGGTACGGGGGGCGGGCGATACGCAGTATTTT. Amino acid sequence: CASSYSVRGAGDTQYF.

This rearrangement joins TRBV5-4 to TRBJ2-2; 9 nucleotides line up with TRBD1. J lost 6 bases, V lost 0 bases, and 3 bases had no gene match. In germline, CDR1 is SGHNT, CDR2 YYREEE (reference sequence). The CDR3 has 15 amino acids. The DNA of the CDR3 is TGTGCCAGCAGCTTGGGGGACAGGGAAGCCGGGGAGCTGTTTTTT. Translation gives CASSLGDREAGELFF. The full variable domain, its missing parts supplied by reference TRBV5-4 and TRBJ2-2, is ETGVTQSPTHLIKTRGQQVTLRCSSQSGHNTVSWYQQALGQGPQFIFQYYREEENGRGNFPPRFSGLQFPNYSSELNVNALELDDSALYLCASSLGDREAGELFFGEGSRLTVL.

The chain couples TRBV30 to TRBJ1-1, with D perhaps matching TRBD1 (6 bases). The CDR3 consists of 14 residues. Trimming took 3 bases from V and 6 from J, leaving 17 bases between them. Germline lookup yields CDR1 GTSNPN and CDR2 SVGIG (reference sequence). The CDR3: CAWSTGHPTSEAFF. CDR3 bases: TGTGCCTGGAGCACGGGACATCCAACATCTGAAGCTTTCTTT.